Below, 28 T cell receptor beta chains from the same sample are listed, as sequenced in a study of regulatory T cells in long-lasting Graves disease. Building of the TCR beta libraries involved iRepertoire HTBI primers and Arm-PCR of CDR3 regions. TCRdb processed the multiplex PCR reads anew with MiXCR; each CDR3 protein has one entry. This sample has around 420,000 distinct CDR3 sequences, with 15% to 18% found just once. Time point given: newly diagnosed GD, antithyroid drugs for less than 3 months. Extracted RNA from PBMCs served as the source of the TCR library. Source: peripheral blood mononuclear cells (PBMCs), taken at new diagnosis, from a patient treated with antithyroid drugs. These receptors all come from a female donor with Graves disease.

This clonotype was found many times. The chain employs TRBV28 and TRBJ2-7; 8 positions match TRBD1. Germline values: CDR1 MDHEN, CDR2 SYDVKM. With 2 bases clipped from V and 1 base from J, the junction kept 7 bases outside the gene matches. The CDR3 extends over 16 amino acids. The CDR3 bases are TGTGCCAGCAGTTTAGATTTGGACAGGGAATCCTACGAGCAGTACTTC. Its translation: CASSLDLDRESYEQYF.

This clonotype was seen ten or more times. The rearrangement uses TRBV28 and TRBJ1-5; D remains unclear. CDR3 length: 14 amino acids. In germline, CDR1 is MDHEN, CDR2 SYDVKM. V lost 5 bases to trimming and J lost 0 bases, with 8 bases between them. The CDR3 DNA sequence: TGTGCCAGCAGTAAAGGGCGTAGCAATCAGCCCCAGCATTTT. Its protein product is CASSKGRSNQPQHF.

In this sample, this clonotype turned up many times. V usage is TRBV2 and J usage is TRBJ2-3, with D unresolved. In germline, CDR1 is SNHLY, CDR2 FYNNEI. CDR3 length equals 13 residues. The ends were cut back, 7 bases at V and 4 bases at J, with 12 bases in the middle. The CDR3 here is CASTLWVADTQYF. CDR3 nucleotide sequence: TGTGCCAGCACCCTCTGGGTTGCAGATACGCAGTATTTT.

The V gene is TRBV29-1, the J gene TRBJ2-7, with TRBD1 matching over 7 bases. With V trimmed by 7 bases and J by 0 bases, 6 bases remained unmatched. The CDR3 length is 13 residues. The germline gives CDR1 SQVTM, CDR2 ANQGSEA. The DNA for the CDR3 is TGCAGCGCCGAACAGGGGAGCTCCTACGAGCAGTACTTC. This codes for CSAEQGSSYEQYF.

The chain combines TRBV20-1 with TRBJ1-3; the D gene is possibly TRBD1 (6 bases). This CDR3 region has 16 residues. Trimming pared 2 bases from V and 0 bases from J, leaving 14 bases between. CDR1 is DFQATT, CDR2 SNEGSKA, per germline (reference sequence). The CDR3 protein is CSARTGHLTSGNTIYF. CDR3 in DNA: TGCAGTGCTAGAACGGGACACCTCACCTCTGGAAACACCATATATTTT.

This clonotype was found many times. The rearrangement joins TRBV28 to TRBJ1-2; D uncertain. Germline V lookup: CDR1 MDHEN, CDR2 SYDVKM. Trimming shortened V by 10 bases and J by 4 bases, and 13 bases separated the two germline ends. The CDR3 spans 12 residues. Here the CDR3 reads CATEQVTYGYTF. CDR3 nucleotides: TGTGCCACCGAGCAGGTTACCTATGGCTACACCTTC.

The rearrangement links TRBV6-1 to TRBJ2-1; 10 bases align to TRBD2. This CDR3 is built from 15 residues. Losses at the gene ends were 8 bases for V and 7 bases for J; bases not matched to a gene: 11. Germline-derived CDR1 and CDR2 are MNHNS and SASEGT. The CDR3 reads CASRRAGGPRNEQFF. CDR3 bases: TGTGCCAGCCGCCGAGCGGGAGGGCCTCGTAATGAGCAGTTCTTC.

This clonotype appeared a few times. The chain couples TRBV28 to TRBJ1-2; D might be TRBD1 (5 bases). Germline V gene data show CDR1 as MDHEN and CDR2 as SYDVKM. The ends were cut back, 4 bases at V and 10 bases at J, with 22 bases in the middle. The CDR3 is made up of 15 amino acids. CDR3 DNA: TGTGCCAGCAGTTCAGCACCGGGACTCTCGATCTACTACACCTTC. It codes for CASSSAPGLSIYYTF.

The rearrangement links TRBV2 to TRBJ2-7; D might be TRBD1 or TRBD2, each matching 5 bases. With 3 bases removed from V and 3 bases from J, the gap between germline ends came to 15 bases. There are 15 residues in the CDR3. Germline V lookup: CDR1 SNHLY, CDR2 FYNNEI. For the CDR3, the DNA is TGTGCCAGCAGTGATGGGACCCAGGCAGGCTACGAGCAGTACTTC. This gives the protein CASSDGTQAGYEQYF.

The CDR3 sequence: CASRTSGSLKGETQYF. As DNA, the CDR3 is TGTGCCAGCCGGACTAGCGGGAGCTTGAAGGGGGAGACCCAGTACTTC. The V call is TRBV7-2, the J call TRBJ2-1; TRBD2 matches at 13 bases. TRBJ2-5 explains the end of the DNA better; the J call may be wrong. The CDR3 is made up of 16 amino acids. Germline values: CDR1 SGHTA, CDR2 FQGNSA.

This clonotype was counted between two and nine times. The chain joins TRBV4-2 to TRBJ1-5; D is perhaps TRBD1 (6 bases). V shed 4 bases and J shed 5 bases, with 15 bases lying between them. CDR1 and CDR2 from the germline V gene are LGHNA and YNFKEQ. This CDR3 is built from 15 residues. DNA of the CDR3: TGTGCCAGCAGCCCGGGGATGGGGGCCGATCAGCCCCAGCATTTT. Its translation is CASSPGMGADQPQHF.

This clonotype was seen repeatedly, ten times or more. This sequence joins TRBV10-3 and TRBJ2-1, with 8 bases that match TRBD1. The CDR3 has 12 residues. CDR1 and CDR2 (germline): ENHRY, SYGVKD. V lost 9 bases and J lost 6; bases outside the gene matches: 4. CDR3 coding DNA: TGTGCCATAGAGGACAGGGCCAATGAGCAGTTCTTC. Translation gives CAIEDRANEQFF.

This clonotype was found many times. The chain employs TRBV3-1 and TRBJ2-1, with 9 bases aligning to TRBD2. The V and J ends lost 1 base and 7 bases, in that order; junction bases with no gene match: 5. Per the germline V gene, CDR1 is LGHDT and CDR2 is YNNKEL (reference sequence). The CDR3 has 15 amino acids. The CDR3: CASSQVDAGGNEQFF. The CDR3 region has the DNA TGTGCCAGCAGCCAAGTAGATGCGGGAGGGAATGAGCAGTTCTTC.

This clonotype has more than one count but fewer than ten. The V call is TRBV6-2 or TRBV6-3, the J call TRBJ2-5, with TRBD1 identical over 7 bases. The germline V gene has CDR1 MNHEY and CDR2 SVGEGT. V lost 6 bases, J lost 5 bases, and 6 bases stayed unmatched. This CDR3 has 13 residues. The CDR3 loop reads CASRRGGRETQYF. DNA for the CDR3: TGTGCCAGCAGACGAGGGGGCCGGGAGACCCAGTACTTC.

This clonotype appeared many times. The chain recombines TRBV11-2 with TRBJ2-1, with no clear D. Germline V CDR1 and CDR2: SGHAT, FQNNGV. V lost 0 bases and J 3 bases, leaving 15 bases between the germline ends. The CDR3 has 17 amino acids. The CDR3 protein is CASSLDLFIALYNEQFF. The DNA for the CDR3 is TGTGCCAGCAGCTTAGATCTGTTCATCGCTCTCTACAATGAGCAGTTCTTC. The full variable domain, rest sourced from reference TRBV11-2 and TRBJ2-1, is EAGVAQSPRYKIIEKRQSVAFWCNPISGHATLYWYQQILGQGPKLLIQFQNNGVVDDSQLPKDRFSAERLKGVDSTLKIQPAKLEDSAVYLCASSLDLFIALYNEQFFGPGTRLTVL.

The chain uses TRBV11-3 and TRBJ2-3; no definite D call. The CDR3 length is 15 residues. Germline lookup yields CDR1 SGHNT and CDR2 YENEEA. Trimming left V 0 bases short and J 6 bases short, with 13 bases between. CDR3 in amino acids: CASSLEGMAWDTQYF. DNA for the CDR3: TGTGCCAGCAGCTTAGAAGGCATGGCGTGGGATACGCAGTATTTT.

This clonotype appeared many times. The chain carries TRBV24-1 and TRBJ2-3; TRBD1 agrees at 8 bases. V gave up 1 base and J gave up 6 bases; unmatched junction bases: 8. The germline V gene encodes CDR1 KGHDR and CDR2 SFDVKD. There are 16 residues in the CDR3. CDR3 in amino acids: CATSDLGPGGADTQYF. DNA for the CDR3: TGTGCCACCAGTGATTTAGGGCCAGGGGGCGCCGATACGCAGTATTTT.

The chain combines TRBV27 with TRBJ2-1; D might be TRBD2 (6 bases). In germline, CDR1 is MNHEY, CDR2 SMNVEV (reference sequence). This CDR3 contains 15 residues. The V end lost 8 bases, the J end lost 0 bases, and 14 bases lay between the germline ends. The CDR3 here is CASSGGGTSYNEQFF. The CDR3 bases are TGTGCCAGCTCGGGTGGGGGGACCTCCTACAATGAGCAGTTCTTC.

This clonotype was found a few times. This chain links TRBV28 with TRBJ1-5; 9 bases line up with TRBD1. Germline V lookup: CDR1 MDHEN, CDR2 SYDVKM. Trimming removed 4 bases from V and 9 bases from J; junction bases left unmatched: 7. The CDR3 extends over 14 amino acids. CDR3 nucleotides: TGTGCCAGCAGTTCCACAGGGGGCCGCCGGCCCCAGCATTTT. It codes for CASSSTGGRRPQHF.

Ten or more counts support this clonotype. The chain links TRBV27 to TRBJ1-2; tentatively, D is TRBD1 (5 bases). With 4 bases removed from V and 7 bases from J, the gap between germline ends came to 19 bases. CDR3 length: 15 amino acids. Germline-derived CDR1 and CDR2 are MNHEY and SMNVEV (reference sequence). CDR3 loop: CASSSYRDGRAGYTF. As DNA, the CDR3 is TGTGCCAGCAGTTCTTACCGGGACGGACGTGCTGGCTACACCTTC.

This clonotype was seen repeatedly, ten times or more. The chain couples TRBV5-1 to TRBJ2-2; no clear D gene. The CDR3 consists of 15 residues. Germline CDR1 SGHRS, CDR2 YFSETQ. The ends were cut back, 4 bases at V and 1 base at J, with 11 bases in the middle. The CDR3 loop reads CASSDIMENTGELFF. The CDR3 region has the DNA TGCGCCAGCAGCGATATTATGGAGAACACCGGGGAGCTGTTTTTT.

This clonotype has a handful of counts. The chain has TRBV28 and TRBJ1-1; TRBD1 is a possible D gene (5 bases). Between the trimmed V and J ends, which lost 10 bases and 6 bases, there was a span of 18 bases. CDR3 length: 13 amino acids. The germline gives CDR1 MDHEN, CDR2 SYDVKM. The CDR3 here is CAILTGGLAEAFF. In DNA, the CDR3 is TGTGCCATCCTTACCGGGGGACTAGCTGAAGCTTTCTTT.

This clonotype appeared many times. Here the CDR3 DNA reads TGTGCCAGCAGTTTATGCCCCACGGAAGGAGTAGATACGCAGTATTTT. Its translation is CASSLCPTEGVDTQYF. The rearrangement uses TRBV28 and TRBJ2-3; D call uncertain. CDR1 is MDHEN and CDR2 is SYDVKM in the germline V gene. The CDR3 is made up of 16 amino acids. V gave up 0 bases and J gave up 5 bases, with 15 bases separating them.

This clonotype was observed a few times. This chain links TRBV4-3 with TRBJ2-3, with no clear D. Germline V gene data show CDR1 as LGHNA and CDR2 as YSLEER. Trimming cost V 0 bases and J 2 bases, with 15 bases left between them. The CDR3 length is 17 residues. CDR3: CASSQESLVSYTDTQYF. The CDR3, as DNA: TGCGCCAGCAGCCAAGAATCTCTGGTCTCATACACAGATACGCAGTATTTT.

This clonotype was counted ten times or more. The chain combines TRBV29-1 with TRBJ1-2; no reliable D call. V lost 5 bases and J lost 7, with 17 bases in between. This CDR3 region has 13 residues. CDR1 is SQVTM, CDR2 ANQGSEA, per germline. The CDR3 spells CSVLGTKAGGYTF. The CDR3 nucleotides read TGCAGCGTTCTGGGCACTAAGGCTGGTGGCTACACCTTC.

The CDR3 coding sequence is TGCGCCAGCAGCTTGGAGGGGGCGAACTATGGCTACACCTTC. It specifies CASSLEGANYGYTF. V gene TRBV5-1 combines with J gene TRBJ1-2, with 7 bases that match TRBD1. V lost 0 bases, J lost 2 bases, and 1 base stayed unmatched. This CDR3 is 14 amino acids long. The germline gives CDR1 SGHRS, CDR2 YFSETQ.

This clonotype was seen at least ten times. This chain links TRBV12-3 or TRBV12-4 with TRBJ1-4, with 7 nucleotides matching TRBD1. The CDR3 length is 15 residues. V lost 5 bases and J lost 5; bases outside the gene matches: 8. The CDR3 DNA is TGTGCCAGCAGTCTACGGACAGGTCTGAATGAAAAACTGTTTTTT. Translation: CASSLRTGLNEKLFF.

This clonotype was counted many times. The gene calls are TRBV6-1 and TRBJ1-6; TRBD1 agrees at 8 bases. The CDR3 sequence is 15 residues long. V lost 7 bases and J lost 7; bases outside the gene matches: 9. CDR1 and CDR2 from the germline V gene are MNHNS and SASEGT. The CDR3 sequence is CASNGQGLSNSPLHF. DNA of the CDR3: TGTGCCAGCAATGGACAGGGCCTCTCAAATTCACCCCTCCACTTT.